These T cell receptor beta chains were read from a single sample in a study of shared clonotypes between healthy human individuals. The method was immunoSEQ multiplex PCR; TCRdb's version includes in-frame clones alone and lacks a portion of them. In the table there are some 480,000 clones, 70% to 80% of which are singletons. The sequencing sample was made of PBMCs. The receptors here all came from a woman aged 40 to 50 in good health. Some clones in this sample may be carry-over from other donors' samples. CDR3s include the opening cysteine and the closing phenylalanine or tryptophan.

V gene,CDR3 protein
TRBV28,CASSSPRRTYNEQFF
TRBV29-1,CSVQIQGIGEQYF
TRBV2,CASMGWDARSQHF
TRBV5-1,CASSSTGGGNEKLFF
TRBV28,CASSPPAGDYNEQFF
TRBV6-1,CASSEADRFYGYTF
TRBV20-1,CSASVGDTQYF
TRBV7-9,CASSSGLARGKNIQYF
TRBV6-4,CASSDFGRGGDNEQFF
TRBV9,CASSVGQTGLNSPLHF
TRBV7-6,CASSPPSREGLFETQYF
TRBV28,CASSQDLAKNIQYF
TRBV4-3,CASSPGTSGNYEQYF
TRBV7-2,CASSLEGGRVAYEQYF
TRBV10-3,CAISDLAGHEQYF
TRBV6-1,CASSETLALTGETQYF
TRBV30,CAWSPNIDKNYGYTF
TRBV7-7,CASSAQQGSEQYF
TRBV5-4,CASSTGQANYGYTF
TRBV7-9,CASSLADSPLHF
TRBV30,CAWTQGALAFF
TRBV10-3,CASKAETTQYF
TRBV19,CASRLAGVPDTQYF
TRBV6-1,CANRGLSTYGYTF
TRBV5-4,CASSSLLAGFTDTQYF
TRBV9,CASSVGNLNNEQFF
TRBV15,CATSRDVSVNYGYTF
TRBV29-1,CSAPGPAYNEQFF
TRBV5-6,CASSLFGGVSTDTQYF
TRBV11-2,CASSLTGAGNTIYF
TRBV18,CASSPPGLRDTQYF
TRBV5-6,CASRRTGQGYGYTF
TRBV27,CASSLADTFGEQYF
TRBV9,CASRGLNTGELFF
TRBV28,CASSPGLAGRLAKNIQYF
TRBV27,CATSGTSGNGEQFF
TRBV7-6,CASSLGGWEKLFF
TRBV4-2,CASSHNSGSYNEQFF
TRBV7-9,CASSEAGGASTDTQYF
TRBV7-9,CASSQGDTHTNTEAFF
TRBV28,CASKGTAYGYTF
TRBV28,CASSTRAGGYTGELFF
TRBV18,CASSPPPGSTNYGYTF
TRBV29-1,CSVEDLGRQGGTEAFF
TRBV6-5,CASSYGGIYGYTF
TRBV10-3,CAIGDGIDRDYEQYF
TRBV29-1,CSVGLAGERRQYF
TRBV5-1,CASSPQVGTNEKLFF
TRBV15,CATRTRQGARSTNEKLFF
TRBV9,CASTVGGTSGRDEQFF
TRBV5-1,CASSLEQLHGYTF
TRBV7-2,CASSPQNRGRFRVNTEAFF
TRBV2,CASSRQGDGNTIYF
TRBV20-1,CSASVRTQYF
TRBV11-2,CASSPLESGYGYTF
TRBV14,CASSQEGGLLYEQYF
TRBV5-1,CASSLGGGTEAFF
TRBV7-9,CASSLGGRREKLFF
TRBV5-6,CASSLWTGSNQPQHF